The TCR beta chain described here comes from a study of cytomegalovirus exposure and HLA in healthy donors. For the study at large: The 120 or so validation repertoires were produced on the same platform as the 670 or so repertoires of the first cohort. This was reported in a later analysis.

This table comes from immunoSEQ multiplex PCR, and its TCRdb copy is limited to in-frame clones, with some not included. There are about 110,000 clones in the sample; 85% to 90% occur only once, and roughly 1.4% lies in the top ten. From the roughly 110-subject validation cohort, which was separate from the roughly 610-subject first cohort, the donors were drawn. Broader study findings: Most TCRs appeared rarely, but some public TCRs recurred in many donors. Accounts indicate the classifier identified cytomegalovirus status with strong specificity and sensitivity.

On this clone: What it recognizes is unknown.

The CDR3 sequence is 13 residues long. Trimming removed 3 bases at V and 6 bases at J, with 11 bases between. The V gene's germline CDR1 is SGHTA and CDR2 FQGNSA. The sample comprised PBMCs. The rearrangement joins TRBV7-2 to TRBJ1-2; D not resolved. The receptor was derived from a woman between 25 and 40 years old in good health and CMV-seropositive. The CDR3 region is CASSLGSSDGYTF. For the CDR3, the DNA is TGTGCCAGCAGCTTGGGCTCCTCGGATGGCTACACCTTC.